The rows below give T cell receptor beta chains drawn from one sample of a study of T cell changes during pregnancy in multiple sclerosis. Clones were sequenced by immunoSEQ multiplex PCR, and TCRdb holds only the in-frame ones, with some missing. The sample lists 57,000 or so clones; 90% were seen once. The sample in question was peripheral blood, obtained in the third trimester of pregnancy. These receptors came from a female donor in good health, enrolled as a control in a pregnancy study. CDR3s include the opening cysteine and the closing phenylalanine or tryptophan. A D gene is named only where the DNA matches it firmly. Size values are once, few and many counts, or a class for expanded clones, and some rows have none.

TRBJ1-4 TRBD1 TRBV15 . CATSRGQGEKLFF TGTGCCACCAGCAGGGGACAGGGGGAAAAACTGTTTTTT
TRBJ1-1 . TRBV7-8 . CASSLVGGMNTEAFF TGTGCCAGCAGCTTAGTAGGAGGGATGAACACTGAAGCTTTCTTT
TRBJ2-1 TRBD1 TRBV7-8 . CASSPQPGQTVEQFF TGTGCCAGCAGCCCCCAGCCGGGACAGACGGTTGAGCAGTTCTTC
TRBJ1-2 . TRBV11-1 . CASSSSDGYTF TGTGCCAGCAGCTCGTCGGATGGCTACACCTTC
TRBJ2-3 . TRBV2 . CASTRAGGTQYF TGTGCCAGCACGCGGGCGGGCGGTACGCAGTATTTT
TRBJ2-5 . TRBV14 . CASSQASGQETQYF TGTGCCAGCAGCCAAGCATCCGGTCAAGAGACCCAGTACTTC
TRBJ1-4 TRBD1 TRBV27 . CASSFGQADEKLFF TGTGCCAGCAGTTTCGGACAGGCAGATGAAAAACTGTTTTTT
TRBJ1-6 . TRBV19 . CASGSYNSPLHF TGTGCTTCGGGGTCCTATAATTCACCCCTCCACTTT
TRBJ1-2 TRBD1 TRBV27 . CASSSGGAGYGYTF TGTGCCAGCAGTTCAGGGGGCGCGGGGTATGGCTACACCTTC
TRBJ2-1 TRBD2 TRBV30 . CAWVSGSSYNEQFF TGTGCCTGGGTGAGCGGGAGCTCCTACAATGAGCAGTTCTTC
TRBJ1-5 . TRBV5-6 . CASSLAGTQLSNQPQHF TGTGCCAGCAGCTTGGCCGGGACACAGCTTAGCAATCAGCCCCAGCATTTT
TRBJ2-5 . TRBV7-2 . CASSLEAAADGTQYF TGTGCCAGCAGCTTAGAGGCAGCGGCTGACGGGACCCAGTACTTC
TRBJ1-1 TRBD1 TRBV2 . CASRDRVGTEAFF TGTGCCAGCAGGGACAGGGTTGGCACTGAAGCTTTCTTT
TRBJ1-4 . TRBV18 . CASSPRSATNEKLFF TGTGCCAGCTCTCCCCGGAGTGCAACTAATGAAAAACTGTTTTTT
TRBJ2-1 TRBD2 TRBV2 . CASSVRAGGPGEQFF TGTGCCAGCAGTGTTCGAGCGGGGGGGCCCGGTGAGCAGTTCTTC
TRBJ1-6 . TRBV4-1 . CASSQDWQGTAYNSPLHF TGCGCCAGCAGCCAAGATTGGCAGGGCACGGCCTATAATTCACCCCTCCACTTT
TRBJ2-1 . TRBV30 . CAGGRGNEQFF TGTGCCGGGGGGAGAGGAAATGAGCAGTTCTTC
TRBJ2-7 TRBD1 TRBV19 . CASSLDREFSEQYF TGTGCCAGTAGTCTGGACAGGGAGTTTAGCGAGCAGTACTTC
TRBJ2-2 TRBD1 TRBV6-1 few CASKGQGDTGELFF TGTGCCAGCAAGGGACAGGGCGACACCGGGGAGCTGTTTTTT
TRBJ1-2 . TRBV6-1 . CASSVNVAGVWDGYTF TGTGCCAGCAGTGTTAACGTGGCGGGGGTGTGGGATGGCTACACCTTC
TRBJ2-2 TRBD2 TRBV10-3 . CAIRAMTSGNTGELFF TGTGCCATCAGGGCTATGACTAGCGGGAACACCGGGGAGCTGTTTTTT
TRBJ2-7 . TRBV4-3 . CASSQEYWGARDYEQYF TGCGCCAGCAGCCAAGAATATTGGGGTGCGAGGGACTACGAGCAGTACTTC
TRBJ2-5 TRBD2 TRBV30 . CAWSGLAAETQYF TGTGCCTGGAGTGGACTAGCCGCAGAGACCCAGTACTTC
TRBJ1-4 . TRBV6-6 . CASSRGRVRNEKLFF TGTGCCAGCAGCCGGGGGAGGGTCCGAAATGAAAAACTGTTTTTT
TRBJ2-3 TRBD1 TRBV19 . CASSGRTGGADTQYF TGTGCCAGTAGCGGCCGGACAGGGGGCGCAGATACGCAGTATTTT
TRBJ2-7 TRBD1 TRBV5-6 . CASSTTTGQQYF TGTGCCAGCAGCACTACGACAGGGCAGCAGTACTTC
TRBJ1-2 . TRBV19 . CASSILKHNYGYTF TGTGCCAGTAGTATCTTGAAGCATAACTATGGCTACACCTTC
TRBJ2-7 TRBD2 TRBV18 few CASSPASGRYEQYF TGTGCCAGCTCACCGGCTAGCGGGAGATACGAGCAGTACTTC
TRBJ2-2 . TRBV4-3 . CASSSITGELFF TGCGCCAGCAGCTCTATCACCGGGGAGCTGTTTTTT
TRBJ2-7 . TRBV2 . CASRLMTYEQYF TGTGCCAGCAGACTGATGACCTACGAGCAGTACTTC